This entry is about one T cell receptor beta chain. Its antigen is not identified. The data stem from a study of PD-1 blockade in classical Hodgkin lymphoma. Relapse was seen in all patients after autologous stem cell transplantation, and brentuximab vedotin exposure was variable. Profiling relied on immunoSEQ multiplex PCR, and the TCRdb table lists in-frame clones only, not all of them. The top ten hold 15% to 20% of the sample, which has about 37,000 clones, about 80% seen once. Study outcomes and limitations: TCR diversity rose significantly by C4D1 in CD4+ but not CD8+ cells. The diversity seen at baseline in complete responders resembled that of newly diagnosed patients. It was reported that newly diagnosed patients had less baseline TCR diversity than healthy donors. Why repertoires differed is undefined; disease activity or prior therapy possibly contributed.

The germline V and J ends were trimmed by 2 bases and 5 bases, with 20 bases remaining between them. CDR1 is SGDLS, CDR2 YYNGEE, per germline. The CDR3 loop spans 16 amino acids. This clonotype originated in a human donor with classical Hodgkin lymphoma. This material consisted of peripheral blood mononuclear cells (PBMCs), taken before the second cycle of nivolumab. V is TRBV9 and J is TRBJ2-7, with D possibly TRBD1 on 6 matching bases. The CDR3 sequence is CASSVSTLTGSNEQYF. CDR3 bases: TGTGCCAGCAGCGTTTCCACCCTAACAGGGTCCAACGAGCAGTACTTC.